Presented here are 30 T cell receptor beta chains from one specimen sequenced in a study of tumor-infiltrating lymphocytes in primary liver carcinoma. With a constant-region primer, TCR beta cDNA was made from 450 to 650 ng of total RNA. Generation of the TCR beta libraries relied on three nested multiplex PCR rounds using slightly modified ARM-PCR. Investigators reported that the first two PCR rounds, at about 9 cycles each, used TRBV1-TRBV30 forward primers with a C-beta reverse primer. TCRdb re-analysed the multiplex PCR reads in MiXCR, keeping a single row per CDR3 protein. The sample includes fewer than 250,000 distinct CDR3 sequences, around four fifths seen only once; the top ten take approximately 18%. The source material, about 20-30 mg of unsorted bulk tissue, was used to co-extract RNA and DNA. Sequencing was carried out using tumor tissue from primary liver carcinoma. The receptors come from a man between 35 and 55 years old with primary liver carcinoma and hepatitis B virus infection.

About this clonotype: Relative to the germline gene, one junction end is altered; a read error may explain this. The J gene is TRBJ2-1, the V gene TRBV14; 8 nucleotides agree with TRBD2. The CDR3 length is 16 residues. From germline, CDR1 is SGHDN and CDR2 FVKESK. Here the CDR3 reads CAGSAVAGWVHNGQFF. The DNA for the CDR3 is TGTGCCGGCAGTGCCGTAGCGGGATGGGTACACAATGGGCAGTTCTTC. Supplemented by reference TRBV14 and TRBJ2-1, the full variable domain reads EAGVTQFPSHSVIEKGQTVTLRCDPISGHDNLYWYRRVMGKEIKFLLHFVKESKQDESGMPNNRFLAERTGGTYSTLKVQPAELEDSGVYFCAGSAVAGWVHNGQFFGPGTRLTVL.

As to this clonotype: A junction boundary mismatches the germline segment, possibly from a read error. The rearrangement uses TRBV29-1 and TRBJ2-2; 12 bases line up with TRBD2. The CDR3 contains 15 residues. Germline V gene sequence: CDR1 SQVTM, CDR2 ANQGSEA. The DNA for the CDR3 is TGCAGCGTTGGGACTAGCGGGACGAACACCGGGGGGCTGTTTTTT. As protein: CSVGTSGTNTGGLFF.

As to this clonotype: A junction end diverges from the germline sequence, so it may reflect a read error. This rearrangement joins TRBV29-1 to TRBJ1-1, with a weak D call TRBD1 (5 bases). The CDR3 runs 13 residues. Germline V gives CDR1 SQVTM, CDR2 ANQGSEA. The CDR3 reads CNGGDSLNTDAFF. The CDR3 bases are TGCAACGGGGGAGACAGCCTGAACACTGATGCTTTCTTT.

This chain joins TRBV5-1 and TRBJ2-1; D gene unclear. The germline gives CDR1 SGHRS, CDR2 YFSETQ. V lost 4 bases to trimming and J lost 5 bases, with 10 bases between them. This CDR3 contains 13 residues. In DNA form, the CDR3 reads TGCGCCAGCAGCATATGTGGGGACAATGAGCAGTTCTTC. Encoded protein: CASSICGDNEQFF. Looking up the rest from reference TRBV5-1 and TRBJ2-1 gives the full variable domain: KAGVTQTPRYLIKTRGQQVTLSCSPISGHRSVSWYQQTPGQGLQFLFEYFSETQRNKGNFPGRFSGRQFSNSRSEMNVSTLELGDSALYLCASSICGDNEQFFGPGTRLTVL.

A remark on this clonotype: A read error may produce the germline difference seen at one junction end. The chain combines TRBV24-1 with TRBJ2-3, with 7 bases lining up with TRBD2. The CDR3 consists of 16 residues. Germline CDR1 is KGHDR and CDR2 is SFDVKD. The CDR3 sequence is CAISGRGTTSTDTQYF. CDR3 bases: TGTGCCATCAGTGGGAGGGGAACGACTAGCACAGATACACAGTATTTT.

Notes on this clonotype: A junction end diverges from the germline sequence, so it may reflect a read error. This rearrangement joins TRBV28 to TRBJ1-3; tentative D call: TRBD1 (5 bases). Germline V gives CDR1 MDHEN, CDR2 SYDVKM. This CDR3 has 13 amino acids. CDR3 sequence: CASSLSGKDTKYF. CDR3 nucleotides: TGTGCTAGCAGTCTTTCAGGGAAAGACACCAAATATTTT.

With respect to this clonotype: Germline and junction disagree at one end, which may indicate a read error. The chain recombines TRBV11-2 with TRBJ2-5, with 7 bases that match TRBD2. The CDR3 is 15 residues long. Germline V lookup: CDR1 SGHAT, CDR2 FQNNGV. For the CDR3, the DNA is TGTACCAGCAGCTTAGGAGCTAGCGGACAAGAGAGCCAGTACTTC. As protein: CTSSLGASGQESQYF.

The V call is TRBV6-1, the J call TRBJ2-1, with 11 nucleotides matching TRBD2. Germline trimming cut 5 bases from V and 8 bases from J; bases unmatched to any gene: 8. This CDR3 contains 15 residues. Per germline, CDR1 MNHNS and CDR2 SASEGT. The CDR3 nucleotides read TGTGCCAGCAGTACCGGGACTAGCGGCCAATATGAGCAGTTCTTC. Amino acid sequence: CASSTGTSGQYEQFF.

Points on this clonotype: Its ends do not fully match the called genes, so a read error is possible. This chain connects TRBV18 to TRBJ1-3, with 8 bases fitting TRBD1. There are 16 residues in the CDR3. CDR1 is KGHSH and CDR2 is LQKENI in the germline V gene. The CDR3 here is CDSSPTGVDSGNTIYF. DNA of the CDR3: TGTGACAGCTCACCGACAGGGGTCGACTCTGGAAACACCATATATTTC.

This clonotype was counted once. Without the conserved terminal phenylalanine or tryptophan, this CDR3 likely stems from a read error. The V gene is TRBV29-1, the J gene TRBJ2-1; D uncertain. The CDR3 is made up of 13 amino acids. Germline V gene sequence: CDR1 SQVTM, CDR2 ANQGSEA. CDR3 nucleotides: TGCAACGTTGTGCGAGGCAGCTACAATGAGCAGTTCTTA. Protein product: CNVVRGSYNEQFL.

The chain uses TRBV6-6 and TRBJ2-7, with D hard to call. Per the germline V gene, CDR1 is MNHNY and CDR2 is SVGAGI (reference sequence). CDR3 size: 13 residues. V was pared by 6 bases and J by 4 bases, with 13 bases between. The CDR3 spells CASSHRLVYEQYF. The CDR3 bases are TGTGCCAGCAGCCACCGTTTGGTTTACGAGCAGTACTTC.

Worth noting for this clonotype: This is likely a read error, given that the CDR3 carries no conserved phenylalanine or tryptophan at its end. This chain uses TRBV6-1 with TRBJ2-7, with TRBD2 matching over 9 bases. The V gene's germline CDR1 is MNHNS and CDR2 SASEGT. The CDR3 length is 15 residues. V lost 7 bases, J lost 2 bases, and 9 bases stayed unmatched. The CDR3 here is CASTSSGSLTYEQYI. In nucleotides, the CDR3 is TGTGCCAGCACGAGTAGCGGGAGTCTTACCTACGAGCAGTACATC.

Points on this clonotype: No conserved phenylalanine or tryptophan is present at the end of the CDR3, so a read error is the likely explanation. CDR3 protein: CTSSEAPGPGYEQYL. As DNA, the CDR3 is TGTACCAGCAGTGAAGCGCCGGGACCAGGTTACGAGCAGTACTTA. The V gene is TRBV6-1, the J gene TRBJ2-7, with D possibly being TRBD1 or TRBD2 (5 bases each). The CDR3 totals 15 residues. CDR1 is MNHNS, CDR2 SASEGT, per germline.

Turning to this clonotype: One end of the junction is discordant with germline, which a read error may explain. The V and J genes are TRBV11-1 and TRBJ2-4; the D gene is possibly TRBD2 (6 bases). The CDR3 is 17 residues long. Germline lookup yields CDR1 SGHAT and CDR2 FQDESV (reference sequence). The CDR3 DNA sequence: TGTGCCATCAGATTTCCCGGGACTTGCGGGACCAAAAACAATCAGTATTTC. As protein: CAIRFPGTCGTKNNQYF.

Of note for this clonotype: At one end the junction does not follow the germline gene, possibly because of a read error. The CDR3 DNA follows: TGTGTCAGCAGTGAATCTCCTAGCGGAACCTACGAGCAGTACTTC. Translation gives CVSSESPSGTYEQYF. The V and J genes are TRBV2 and TRBJ2-7, with TRBD2 identical over 7 bases. Germline V lookup: CDR1 SNHLY, CDR2 FYNNEI. The CDR3 loop spans 15 amino acids.

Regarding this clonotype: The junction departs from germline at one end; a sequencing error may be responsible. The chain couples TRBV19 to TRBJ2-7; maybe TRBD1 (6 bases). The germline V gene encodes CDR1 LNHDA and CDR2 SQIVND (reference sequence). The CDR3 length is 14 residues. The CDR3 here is CASSVHREPYDQYF. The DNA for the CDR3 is TGTGCCAGTAGTGTCCACAGGGAACCCTACGATCAGTACTTC.

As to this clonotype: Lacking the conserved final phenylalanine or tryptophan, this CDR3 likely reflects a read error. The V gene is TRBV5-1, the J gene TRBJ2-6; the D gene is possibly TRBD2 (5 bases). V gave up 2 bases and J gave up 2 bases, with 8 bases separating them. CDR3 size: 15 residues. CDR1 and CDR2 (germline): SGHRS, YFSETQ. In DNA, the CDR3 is TGCGCCAGCAGCTTCAACGGGGCTGGGGCCAACGTCCTGACTTTG. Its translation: CASSFNGAGANVLTL.

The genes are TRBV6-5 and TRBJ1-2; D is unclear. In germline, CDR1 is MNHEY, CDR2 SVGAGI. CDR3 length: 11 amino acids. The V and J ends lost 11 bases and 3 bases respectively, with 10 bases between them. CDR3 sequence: CAGARDYGYTF. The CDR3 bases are TGTGCCGGCGCAAGAGACTATGGCTACACCTTC.

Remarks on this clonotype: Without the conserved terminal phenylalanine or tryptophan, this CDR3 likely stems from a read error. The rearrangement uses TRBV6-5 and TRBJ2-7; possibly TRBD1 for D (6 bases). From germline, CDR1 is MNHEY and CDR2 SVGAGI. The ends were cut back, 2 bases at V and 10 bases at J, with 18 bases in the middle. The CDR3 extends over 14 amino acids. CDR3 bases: TGTGCCAGCAGTTACCGGCCGGGACATAGCGAACAGTACTTA. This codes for CASSYRPGHSEQYL.

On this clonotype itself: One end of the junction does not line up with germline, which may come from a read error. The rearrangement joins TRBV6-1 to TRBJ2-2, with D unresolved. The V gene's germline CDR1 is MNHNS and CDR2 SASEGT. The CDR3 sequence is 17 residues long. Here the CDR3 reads CVSRIGSVVMATGELFF. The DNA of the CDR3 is TGTGTCAGCAGGATCGGGTCCGTGGTTATGGCTACCGGGGAGCTGTTTTTT.

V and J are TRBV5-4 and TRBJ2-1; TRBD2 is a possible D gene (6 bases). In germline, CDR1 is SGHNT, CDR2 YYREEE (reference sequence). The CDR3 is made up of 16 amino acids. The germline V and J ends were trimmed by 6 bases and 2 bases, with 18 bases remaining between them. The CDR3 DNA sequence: TGTGCCAGCAATTTGGCTCGGGGGTCTACCTACAATGAGCAGTTCTTC. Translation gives CASNLARGSTYNEQFF.

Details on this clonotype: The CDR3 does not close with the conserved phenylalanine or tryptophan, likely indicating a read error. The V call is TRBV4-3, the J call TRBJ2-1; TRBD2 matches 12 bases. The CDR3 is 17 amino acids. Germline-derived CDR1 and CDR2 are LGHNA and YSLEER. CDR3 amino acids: CASNQDLAGGPYNEQFL. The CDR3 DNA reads TGCGCCAGCAACCAAGACCTAGCGGGAGGGCCGTACAATGAGCAGTTCTTG.

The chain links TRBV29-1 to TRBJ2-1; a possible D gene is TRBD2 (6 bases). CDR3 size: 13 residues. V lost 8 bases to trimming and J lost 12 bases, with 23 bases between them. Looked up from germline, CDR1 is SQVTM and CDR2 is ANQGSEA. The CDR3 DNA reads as TGCAGCATTGCCATCACGGGAGCGGGTGGGCAGTTCTTC. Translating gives CSIAITGAGGQFF.

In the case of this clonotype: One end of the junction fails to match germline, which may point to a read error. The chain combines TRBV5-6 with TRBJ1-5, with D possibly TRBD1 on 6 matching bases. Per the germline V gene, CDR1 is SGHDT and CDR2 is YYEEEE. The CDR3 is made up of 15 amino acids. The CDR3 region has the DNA TGTACCAGCAACTCTACTTGGGGGGGCGATCAGCCCCAGCATTTT. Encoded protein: CTSNSTWGGDQPQHF.

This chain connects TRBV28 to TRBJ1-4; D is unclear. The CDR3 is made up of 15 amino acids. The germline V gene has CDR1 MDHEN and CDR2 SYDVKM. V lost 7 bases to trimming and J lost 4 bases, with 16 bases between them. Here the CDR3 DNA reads TGTGCCAGCACTTCTCGGGCAGGTAGTAATGAAAAACTGTTTTTT. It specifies CASTSRAGSNEKLFF. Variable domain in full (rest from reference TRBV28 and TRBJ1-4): DVKVTQSSRYLVKRTGEKVFLECVQDMDHENMFWYRQDPGLGLRLIYFSYDVKMKEKGDIPEGYSVSREKKERFSLILESASTNQTSMYLCASTSRAGSNEKLFFGSGTQLSVL.

DNA of the CDR3: TGCATCAGCAGCCACCTCAATGAAGCTTTCTTT. It encodes CISSHLNEAFF. The chain joins TRBV10-2 to TRBJ1-1; D is uncertain. CDR3 length: 11 residues. Germline V gene lookup returns CDR1 WSHSY and CDR2 SAAADI.

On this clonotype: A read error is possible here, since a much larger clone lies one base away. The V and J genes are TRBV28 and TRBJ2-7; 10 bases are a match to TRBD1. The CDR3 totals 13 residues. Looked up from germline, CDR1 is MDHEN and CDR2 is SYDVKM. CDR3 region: CTSRGTGASEQYF. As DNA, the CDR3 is TGTACCAGCAGGGGGACAGGGGCCTCGGAGCAGTACTTC.

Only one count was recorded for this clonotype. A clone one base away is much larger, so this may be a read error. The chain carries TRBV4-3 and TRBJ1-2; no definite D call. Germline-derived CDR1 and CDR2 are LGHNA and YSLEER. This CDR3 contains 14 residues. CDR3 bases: TGCGCCAGCGGCCAAGATTCAGGCTTGGGGGGCTACACCTTC. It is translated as CASGQDSGLGGYTF.

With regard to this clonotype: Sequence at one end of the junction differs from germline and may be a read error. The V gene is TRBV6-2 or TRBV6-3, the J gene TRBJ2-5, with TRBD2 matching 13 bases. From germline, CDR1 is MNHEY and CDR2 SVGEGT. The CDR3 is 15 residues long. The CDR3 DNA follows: TGTGCTAGCAGTTGGACTAGCGGGAGTGGAGAGACCGAGTACTTC. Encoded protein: CASSWTSGSGETEYF.

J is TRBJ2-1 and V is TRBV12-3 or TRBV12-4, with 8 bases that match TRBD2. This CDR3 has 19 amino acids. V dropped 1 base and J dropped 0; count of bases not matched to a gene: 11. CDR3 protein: CASSLGASGPLPSYNEQFF. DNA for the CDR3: TGTGCCAGCAGTTTAGGAGCTAGCGGGCCGCTGCCCTCCTACAATGAGCAGTTCTTC.